This TCR beta chain is from a study of T cell repertoires in cytomegalovirus infection. Study-wide context: A matching HLA type, together with CMV infection, was signaled by public TCR beta signatures.

The CDR3 extends over 15 amino acids. The V gene end was trimmed by 4 bases and the J gene end by 6 bases; junction bases not matched to a gene: 5. Looked up from germline, CDR1 is SGHRS and CDR2 is YFSETQ. On this clonotype: Its antigen is not known.

TCRdb re-called the reads through MiXCR, storing one row per CDR3 protein. The sample lists around 800,000 distinct CDR3 sequences; over 25% were seen once. V and J are TRBV5-1 and TRBJ2-1, with TRBD1 matching 12 bases. This specimen consisted of cultured CD8+ T cells from PBMCs, obtained from culture after CMV antigen stimulation. This sequence originates from a human donor in good health (CMV status not recorded). Some clones in this sample may be carry-over from other donors' samples. CDR3: CASSGGQGAGNEQFF. The CDR3 DNA reads TGCGCCAGCAGCGGGGGACAGGGGGCGGGCAATGAGCAGTTCTTC.